The source of this T cell receptor beta chain is a study of cytomegalovirus exposure and HLA in healthy donors. Across the whole study: Around 180 million T cells yielded 117 million unique TCR beta sequences in earlier analysis.

The PCR employed 60 Vbeta primers together with 13 Jbeta primers. The method was immunoSEQ multiplex PCR; TCRdb's version includes in-frame clones alone and lacks a portion of them. The sample lists around 85,000 clones; less than 80% were seen once. This CDR3 comprises 15 residues. Germline V gene sequence: CDR1 MNHNY, CDR2 SVGAGI (reference sequence). With V trimmed by 0 bases and J by 5 bases, 6 bases remained unmatched. The chain uses TRBV6-6 and TRBJ1-1; 7 bases agree with TRBD1. The sequencing sample was made of PBMCs. The receptor was isolated from a man aged 25 to 40 in good health and CMV-seropositive. The CDR3 nucleotides read TGTGCCAGCAGTTACTCGAAGGGGGCGAAAACTGAAGCTTTCTTT. Protein product: CASSYSKGAKTEAFF.